This is a list of T cell receptor beta chains from one sample in a study of T-cell reconstitution after alpha-beta-depleted transplantation in children. MiXCR was run by TCRdb on the PCR reads, yielding one entry per CDR3 protein. The sample records about 460,000 distinct CDR3 sequences, around 10% being singletons. The source was PBMCs, mostly from graft donor cells, collected 180 days after TCRalphabeta/CD19-depleted stem cell transplant. The source of these receptors is a female patient aged 2-10 years who had a stem cell transplant for aplastic anemia, so the T cells may come from the graft donor. The CDR3 runs from the conserved cysteine through the conserved F or W. Each record gives: clone size, J gene, D gene, V gene, CDR3 DNA, CDR3 protein. The D gene is left open where the match is weak. Expanded clones get a size class; other rows say once, few or many, or leave the size out.

- TRBJ1-4 - TRBV20-1 TGCAGTGCTAGCGACTCCGGGACCGGTGAAAAACTGTTTTTT CSASDSGTGEKLFF
- TRBJ2-1 TRBD2 TRBV6-2/TRBV6-3 TGTGCCAGCATTTTAGCGGGAGAGTACAATGAGCAGTTCTTC CASILAGEYNEQFF
- TRBJ1-2 - TRBV20-1 TGCAGTGCTCACCTCCTCTATGGCTACACCTTC CSAHLLYGYTF
- TRBJ2-6 TRBD1 TRBV7-9 TGTGCCAGCAGCTTACAGGGACAGCGCTCTGGGGCCAACGTCCTGACTTTC CASSLQGQRSGANVLTF
few TRBJ2-7 - TRBV7-2 TGTGCCAGCAGCTTAGCGTCCAGGGGAAGCTCCTACGAGCAGTACTTC CASSLASRGSSYEQYF
many TRBJ2-3 TRBD2 TRBV12-3/TRBV12-4 TGTGCCAGCAGTTTGACTAGCGCTCACACAGATACGCAGTATTTT CASSLTSAHTDTQYF
many TRBJ1-1 - TRBV7-9 TGTGCCAGCAGCTCAGACACCCGAGGGGACACTGAAGCTTTCTTT CASSSDTRGDTEAFF
- TRBJ2-2 TRBD1 TRBV5-4 TGTGCCAGCAGCTTGAGCTGGGTGGTAGGGGGCCAGGGCACCGGGGAGCTGTTTTTT CASSLSWVVGGQGTGELFF
- TRBJ2-1 TRBD2 TRBV28 TGTGCCAGTGCGGCACTAGCGGGAGGCGATGAGCAGTTCTTC CASAALAGGDEQFF
- TRBJ2-1 TRBD2 TRBV4-3 TGCGCCAGCAGCAAAGGGTTAGCGGGAGGGCAGAATGAGCAGTTCTTC CASSKGLAGGQNEQFF
- TRBJ2-2 TRBD2 TRBV3-1 TGTGCCAGCAGCCAACTACCCCTAGCGGGAATCACCGGGGAGCTGTTTTTT CASSQLPLAGITGELFF
many TRBJ2-2 - TRBV18 TGTGCCAGCTCACGAGGGTCAAATACCGGGGAGCTGTTTTTT CASSRGSNTGELFF
few TRBJ2-5 - TRBV20-1 TGCAGTTACTATCCGCCTTGGGAGACCCAGTACTTC CSYYPPWETQYF
- TRBJ2-3 TRBD2 TRBV7-8 TGTGCCAGCAGCTCCCAACCTAGCGGGAACACAGATACGCAGTATTTT CASSSQPSGNTDTQYF
many TRBJ1-1 - TRBV28 TGTGCCAGCACCCGAGGGGGTTCGAGTCCTGAAGCTTTCTTT CASTRGGSSPEAFF
- TRBJ2-3 TRBD2 TRBV9 TGTGCCAGCAACTCTCCTCCAGCGGGAGGGGATTGGGGAGATACGCAGTATTTT CASNSPPAGGDWGDTQYF
- TRBJ2-7 TRBD2 TRBV7-3 TGTGCCAGCAGCCTAGCGGGAGGAGCTGGACACGAGCAGTACTTC CASSLAGGAGHEQYF
many TRBJ2-1 - TRBV25-1 TGTGCCAGCAGTGATAGGGGGAGTACAGCTGAGCAGTTCTTC CASSDRGSTAEQFF
- TRBJ2-3 TRBD2 TRBV11-2 TGTGCCAGCAGCGCGCCTACGAGCGGGAGGGCCGAAGATACGCAGTATTTT CASSAPTSGRAEDTQYF